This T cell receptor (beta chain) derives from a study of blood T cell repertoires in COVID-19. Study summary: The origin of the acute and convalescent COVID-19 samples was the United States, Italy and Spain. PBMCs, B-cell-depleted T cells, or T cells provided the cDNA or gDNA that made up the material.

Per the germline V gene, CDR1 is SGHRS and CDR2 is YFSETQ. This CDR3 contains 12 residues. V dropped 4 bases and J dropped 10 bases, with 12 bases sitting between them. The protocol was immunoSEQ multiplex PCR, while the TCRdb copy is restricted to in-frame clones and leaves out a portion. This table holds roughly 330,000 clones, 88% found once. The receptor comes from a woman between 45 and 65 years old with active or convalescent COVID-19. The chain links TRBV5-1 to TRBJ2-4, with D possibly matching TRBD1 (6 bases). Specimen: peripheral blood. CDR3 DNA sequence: TGCGCCAGCAGCCCAACAACAGGGATTCAGTACTTC. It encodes CASSPTTGIQYF. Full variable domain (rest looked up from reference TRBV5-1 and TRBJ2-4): KAGVTQTPRYLIKTRGQQVTLSCSPISGHRSVSWYQQTPGQGLQFLFEYFSETQRNKGNFPGRFSGRQFSNSRSEMNVSTLELGDSALYLCASSPTTGIQYFGAGTRLSVL.